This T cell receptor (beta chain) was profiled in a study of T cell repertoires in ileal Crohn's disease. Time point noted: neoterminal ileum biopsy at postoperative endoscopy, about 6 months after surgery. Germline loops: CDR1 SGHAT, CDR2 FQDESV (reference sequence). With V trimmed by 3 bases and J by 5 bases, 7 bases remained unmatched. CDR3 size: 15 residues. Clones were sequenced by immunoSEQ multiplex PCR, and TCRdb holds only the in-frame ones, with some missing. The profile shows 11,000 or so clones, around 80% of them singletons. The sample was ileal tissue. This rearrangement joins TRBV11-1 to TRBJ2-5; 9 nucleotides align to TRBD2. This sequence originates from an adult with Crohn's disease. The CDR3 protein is CASSFGTSMRETQYF. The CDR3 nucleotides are TGTGCCAGCAGCTTCGGGACTAGCATGCGGGAGACCCAGTACTTC.